The entry below gives a single T cell receptor beta chain sequence along with its context. What it binds is unknown. A second about 7 to 11 cycle PCR used barcoded and J-beta primers. Sequencing of every sample gave 2.5 million or more CDR3-containing paired-end reads. TCRdb reanalysed the 5' RACE reads using MiXCR and keeps one entry per CDR3 protein. The table has 650,000 to 800,000 distinct CDR3 sequences, roughly half seen once. The sample comes from a study of blood T cells in healthy people across ages. Study results and caveats: Measured against age, TCR beta diversity per million T cells decreased in a roughly linear manner. Fewer expanded clones and more diversity marked long-lived versus aged donors.

Germline values: CDR1 DFQATT, CDR2 SNEGSKA (reference sequence). J gave up 0 bases and V 5 bases, and 1 base lay outside the gene matches. This CDR3 comprises 14 residues. The sequence was obtained from a woman older than 75 in good health. The specimen was blood. This chain joins TRBV20-1 and TRBJ2-6, with TRBD2 identical over 7 bases. The chain's CDR3 is CSAGRGSGANVLTF. The CDR3 DNA reads TGCAGTGCTGGGAGGGGCTCTGGGGCCAACGTCCTGACTTTC.